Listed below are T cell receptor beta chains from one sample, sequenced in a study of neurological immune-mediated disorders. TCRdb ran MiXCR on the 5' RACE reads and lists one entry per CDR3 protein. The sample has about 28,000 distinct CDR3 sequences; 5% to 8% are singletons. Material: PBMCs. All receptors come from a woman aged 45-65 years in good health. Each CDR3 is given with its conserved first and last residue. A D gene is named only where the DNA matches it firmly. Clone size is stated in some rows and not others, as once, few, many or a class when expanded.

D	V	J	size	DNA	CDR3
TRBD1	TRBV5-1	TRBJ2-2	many	TGCGCCAGCAGCACCACTATGACAGGGGCGAACACCGGGGAGCTGTTTTTT	CASSTTMTGANTGELFF
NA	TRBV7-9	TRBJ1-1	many	TGTGCCAGCAGCTTATTTAGTACTGAAGCTTTCTTT	CASSLFSTEAFF
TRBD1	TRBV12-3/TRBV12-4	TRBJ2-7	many	TGTGCCAGCAGTCGGACAGGGGGCTCCTACGAGCAGTACTTC	CASSRTGGSYEQYF
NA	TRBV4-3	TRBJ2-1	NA	TGCGCCAGCAGCCAAGATCGGTTAGATAGGTACAATGAGCAGTTCTTC	CASSQDRLDRYNEQFF
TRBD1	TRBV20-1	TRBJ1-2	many	TGCAGTGCTATTACGGACAGGGTCGATGGCTACACCTTC	CSAITDRVDGYTF
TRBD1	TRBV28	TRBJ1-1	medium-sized	TGTGCCAGCAGTAGCCACCCCGGACAGGGGAAGACTGAAGCTTTCTTT	CASSSHPGQGKTEAFF
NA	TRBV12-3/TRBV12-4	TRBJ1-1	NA	TGTGCCAGCAGTTTAGGGTCAGGGCAGACTGAAGCTTTCTTT	CASSLGSGQTEAFF
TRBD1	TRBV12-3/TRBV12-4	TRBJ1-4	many	TGTGCCAGCAGACGGAGGGACAGGGGACTTACAACTAATGAAAAACTGTTTTTT	CASRRRDRGLTTNEKLFF
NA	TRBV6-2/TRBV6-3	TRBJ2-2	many	TGTGCCAGCAGTCCCCGGTTCGCCGGGGAGCTGTTTTTT	CASSPRFAGELFF
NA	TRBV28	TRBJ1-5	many	TGTGCCAGCAAACCCCCCCCAGGGTTCAATCAGCCCCAGCATTTT	CASKPPPGFNQPQHF
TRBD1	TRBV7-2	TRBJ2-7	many	TGTGCCAGCAGCCCAGGGACAGGAAAACCTGAGCAGTACTTC	CASSPGTGKPEQYF
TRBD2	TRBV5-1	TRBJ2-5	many	TGCGCCTCAAGGACGGGAGCGGGGGAGACCCAGTACTTC	CASRTGAGETQYF
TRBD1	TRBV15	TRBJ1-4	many	TGTGCCACCAGCAGAGTGGGGACAGGGGGTGAAAAACTGTTTTTT	CATSRVGTGGEKLFF
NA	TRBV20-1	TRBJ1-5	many	TGCAGTGCTAGCGGCCGAGGGGTTCAGCCCCAGCATTTT	CSASGRGVQPQHF
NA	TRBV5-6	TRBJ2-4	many	TGTGCCAGCAGCGTGGGAGTGCTAGCTCGGAACATTCAGTACTTC	CASSVGVLARNIQYF
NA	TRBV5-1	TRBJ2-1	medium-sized	TGCGCCAGCAGCTTGGGAGCGGGCAATGAGCAGTTCTTC	CASSLGAGNEQFF
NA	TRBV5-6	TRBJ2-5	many	TGTGCCAGCAGCTTGGTCGGGGTAGTGTGGACCCAGTACTTC	CASSLVGVVWTQYF
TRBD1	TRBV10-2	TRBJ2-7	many	TGCGCCAGCAGCCTTCGCCGACAGGGCCTCTCCTACGAGCAGTACTTC	CASSLRRQGLSYEQYF
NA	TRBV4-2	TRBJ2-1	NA	TGTGCCAGCAGCCAAGGGTATGGGACTTCCTACAATGAGCAGTTCTTC	CASSQGYGTSYNEQFF
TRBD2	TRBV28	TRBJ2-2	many	TGTGCCAGCAAAACCGCGAGCGGGGGAAAAAACACCGGGGAGCTGTTTTTT	CASKTASGGKNTGELFF
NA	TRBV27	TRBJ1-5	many	TGTGCCAGCAGTTTATTCCCGGTAGACAATCAGCCCCAGCATTTT	CASSLFPVDNQPQHF
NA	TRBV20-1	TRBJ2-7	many	TGCAGTGCTAGAGATCAGGCAGCCTACGAGCAGTACTTC	CSARDQAAYEQYF
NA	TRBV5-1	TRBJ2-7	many	TGCGCCAGCAGCTTGGCGCCGGGTACCTACGAGCAGTACTTC	CASSLAPGTYEQYF
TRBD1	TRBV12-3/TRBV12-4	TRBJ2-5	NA	TGTGCCAGCAGTCTGACCGGGACAGGTCAAGAGACCCAGTACTTC	CASSLTGTGQETQYF
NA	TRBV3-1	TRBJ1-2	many	TGTGCCAGCAGCCGGACGGTTCCGGGACCGATGTATGGCTACACCTTC	CASSRTVPGPMYGYTF
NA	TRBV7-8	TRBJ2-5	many	TGTGCCAGCAGCCCGCAGGCGGGGCAGGGCAGCGAAGAGACCCAGTACTTC	CASSPQAGQGSEETQYF